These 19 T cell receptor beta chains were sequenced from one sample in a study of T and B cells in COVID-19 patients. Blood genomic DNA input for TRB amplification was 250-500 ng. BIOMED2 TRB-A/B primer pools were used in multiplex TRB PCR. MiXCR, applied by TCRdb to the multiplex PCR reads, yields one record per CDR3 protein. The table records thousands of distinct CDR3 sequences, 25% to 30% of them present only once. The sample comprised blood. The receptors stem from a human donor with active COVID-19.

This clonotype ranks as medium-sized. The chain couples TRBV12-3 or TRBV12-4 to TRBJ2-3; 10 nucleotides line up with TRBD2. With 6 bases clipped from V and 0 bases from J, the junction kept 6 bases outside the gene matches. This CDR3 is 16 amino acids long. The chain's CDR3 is CASSSTSGVSTDTQYF. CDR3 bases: TGTGCCAGCAGCTCAACTAGCGGGGTTAGCACAGATACGCAGTATTTT.

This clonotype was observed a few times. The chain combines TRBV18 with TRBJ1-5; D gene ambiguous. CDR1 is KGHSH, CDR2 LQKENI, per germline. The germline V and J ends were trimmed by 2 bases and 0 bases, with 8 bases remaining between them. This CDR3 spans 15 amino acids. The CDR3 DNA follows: TGTGCCAGCTCACCAATACAGTCTAGCAATCAGCCCCAGCATTTT. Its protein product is CASSPIQSSNQPQHF.

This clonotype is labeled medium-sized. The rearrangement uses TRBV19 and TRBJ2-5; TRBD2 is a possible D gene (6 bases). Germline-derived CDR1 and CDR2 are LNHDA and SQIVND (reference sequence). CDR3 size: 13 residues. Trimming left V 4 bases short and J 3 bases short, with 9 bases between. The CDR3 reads CASSKGLKETQYF. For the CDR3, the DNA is TGTGCCAGTAGTAAGGGACTTAAAGAGACCCAGTACTTC.

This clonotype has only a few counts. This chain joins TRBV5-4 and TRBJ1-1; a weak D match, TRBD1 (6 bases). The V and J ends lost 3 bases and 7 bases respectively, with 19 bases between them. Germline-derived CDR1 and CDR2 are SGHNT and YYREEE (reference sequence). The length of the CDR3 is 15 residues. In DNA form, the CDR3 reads TGTGCCAGCAGCTCCACTACCGGGACACCCAGTGAAGCTTTCTTT. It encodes CASSSTTGTPSEAFF.

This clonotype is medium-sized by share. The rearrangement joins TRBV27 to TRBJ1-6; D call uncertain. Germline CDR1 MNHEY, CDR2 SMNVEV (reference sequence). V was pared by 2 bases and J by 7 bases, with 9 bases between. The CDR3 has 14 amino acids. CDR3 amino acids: CASSLRTGNSPLHF. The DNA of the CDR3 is TGTGCCAGCAGTTTAAGGACGGGAAATTCACCCCTCCACTTT.

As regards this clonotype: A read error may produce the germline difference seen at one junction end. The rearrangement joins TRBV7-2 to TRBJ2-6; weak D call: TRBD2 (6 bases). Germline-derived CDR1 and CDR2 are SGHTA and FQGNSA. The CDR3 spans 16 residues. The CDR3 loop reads CASSPRLGAGDNVLTF. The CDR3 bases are TGTGCCAGCAGTCCAAGACTAGGGGCTGGGGACAACGTCCTGACTTTC. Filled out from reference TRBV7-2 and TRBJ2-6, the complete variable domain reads GAGVSQSPSNKVTEKGKDVELRCDPISGHTALYWYRQSLGQGLEFLIYFQGNSAPDKSGLPSDRFSAERTGGSVSTLTIQRTQQEDSAVYLCASSPRLGAGDNVLTFGAGSRLTVL.

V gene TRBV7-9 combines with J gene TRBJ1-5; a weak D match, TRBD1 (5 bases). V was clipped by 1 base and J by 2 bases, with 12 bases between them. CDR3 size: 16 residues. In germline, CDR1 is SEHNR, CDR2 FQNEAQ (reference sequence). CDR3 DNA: TGTGCCAGCAGCTTAGTGGGGCAGGGAGGCAATCAGCCCCAGCATTTT. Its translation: CASSLVGQGGNQPQHF.

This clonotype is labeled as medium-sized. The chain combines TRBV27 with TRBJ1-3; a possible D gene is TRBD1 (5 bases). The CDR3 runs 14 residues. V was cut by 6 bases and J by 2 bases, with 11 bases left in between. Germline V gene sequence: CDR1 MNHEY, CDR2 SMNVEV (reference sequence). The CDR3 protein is CASRTQGTGNTIYF. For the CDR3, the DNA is TGTGCCAGCAGAACCCAGGGAACTGGAAACACCATATATTTT.

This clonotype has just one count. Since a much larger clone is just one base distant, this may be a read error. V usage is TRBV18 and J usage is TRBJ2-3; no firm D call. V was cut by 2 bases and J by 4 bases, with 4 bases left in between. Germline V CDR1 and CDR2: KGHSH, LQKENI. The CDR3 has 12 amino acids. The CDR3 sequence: CASSPGADTQYF. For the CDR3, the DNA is TGTGCCAGCTCACCAGGGGCAGATACGCAGTATTTT.

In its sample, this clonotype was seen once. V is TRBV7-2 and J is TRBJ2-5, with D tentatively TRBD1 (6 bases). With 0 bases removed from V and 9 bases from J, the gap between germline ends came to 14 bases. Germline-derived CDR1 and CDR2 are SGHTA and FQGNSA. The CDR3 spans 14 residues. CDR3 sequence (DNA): TGTGCCAGCAGCTTAGCGGGGGCCAAGGAGGCCCAGTACTTC. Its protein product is CASSLAGAKEAQYF.

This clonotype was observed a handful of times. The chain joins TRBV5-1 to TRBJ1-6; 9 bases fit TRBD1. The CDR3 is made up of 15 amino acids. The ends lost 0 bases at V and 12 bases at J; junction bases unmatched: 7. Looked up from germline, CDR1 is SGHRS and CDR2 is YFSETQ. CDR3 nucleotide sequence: TGCGCCAGCAGCTTGGCGGGGACAGGGCACAAACCCCTCCACTTT. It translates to CASSLAGTGHKPLHF.

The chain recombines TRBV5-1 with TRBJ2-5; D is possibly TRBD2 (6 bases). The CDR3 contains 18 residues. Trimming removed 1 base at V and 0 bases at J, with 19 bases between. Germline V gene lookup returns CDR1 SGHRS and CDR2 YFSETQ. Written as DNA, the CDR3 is TGCGCCAGCAGCTTGCCATCCGGCGGGGTTCTACACCAAGAGACCCAGTACTTC. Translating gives CASSLPSGGVLHQETQYF.

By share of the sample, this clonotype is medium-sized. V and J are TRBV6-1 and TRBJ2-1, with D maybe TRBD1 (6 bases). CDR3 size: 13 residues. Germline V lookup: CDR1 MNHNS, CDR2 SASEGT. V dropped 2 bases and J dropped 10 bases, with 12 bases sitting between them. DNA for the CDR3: TGTGCCAGCAGTGAAACAGGGTGGCAGGAGCAGTTCTTC. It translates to CASSETGWQEQFF.

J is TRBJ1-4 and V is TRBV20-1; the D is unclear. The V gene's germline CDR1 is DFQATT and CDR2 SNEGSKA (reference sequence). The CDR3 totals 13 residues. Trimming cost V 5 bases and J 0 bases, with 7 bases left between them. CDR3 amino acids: CSAVTSTNEKLFF. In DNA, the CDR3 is TGCAGTGCTGTGACATCAACTAATGAAAAACTGTTTTTT.

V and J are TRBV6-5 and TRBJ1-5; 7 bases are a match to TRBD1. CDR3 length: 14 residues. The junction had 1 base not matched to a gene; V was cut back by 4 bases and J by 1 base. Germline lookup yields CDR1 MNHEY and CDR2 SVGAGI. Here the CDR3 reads CASSWGQSNQPQHF. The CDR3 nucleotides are TGTGCCAGCAGTTGGGGACAGAGCAATCAGCCCCAGCATTTT.

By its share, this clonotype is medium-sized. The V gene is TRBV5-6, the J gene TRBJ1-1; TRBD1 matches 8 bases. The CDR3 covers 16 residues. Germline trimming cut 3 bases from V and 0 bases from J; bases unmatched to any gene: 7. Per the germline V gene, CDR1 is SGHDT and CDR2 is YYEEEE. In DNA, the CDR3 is TGTGCCAGCAGCTCCGGGACAGGACGCATGAACACTGAAGCTTTCTTT. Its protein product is CASSSGTGRMNTEAFF.

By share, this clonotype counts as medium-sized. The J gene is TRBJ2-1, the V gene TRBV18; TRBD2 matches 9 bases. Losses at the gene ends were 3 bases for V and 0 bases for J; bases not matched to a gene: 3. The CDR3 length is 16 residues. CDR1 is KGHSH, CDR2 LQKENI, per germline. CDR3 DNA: TGTGCCAGCTCACCGACTAGCGGAGCCTCCTACAATGAGCAGTTCTTC. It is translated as CASSPTSGASYNEQFF. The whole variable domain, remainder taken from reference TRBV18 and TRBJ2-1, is NAGVMQNPRHLVRRRGQEARLRCSPMKGHSHVYWYRQLPEEGLKFMVYLQKENIIDESGMPKERFSAEFPKEGPSILRIQQVVRGDSAAYFCASSPTSGASYNEQFFGPGTRLTVL.

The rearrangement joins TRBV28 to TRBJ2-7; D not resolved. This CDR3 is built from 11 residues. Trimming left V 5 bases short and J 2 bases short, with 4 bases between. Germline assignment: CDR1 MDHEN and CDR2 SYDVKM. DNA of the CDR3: TGTGCCAGCAGTCGCCCCTACGAGCAGTACTTC. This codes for CASSRPYEQYF.

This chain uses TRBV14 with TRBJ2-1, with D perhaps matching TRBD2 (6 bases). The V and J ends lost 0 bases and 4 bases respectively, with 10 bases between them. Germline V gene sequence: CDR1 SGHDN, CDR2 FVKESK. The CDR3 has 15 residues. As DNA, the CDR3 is TGTGCCAGCAGCCAAGATCCGGGAGTTTACAATGAGCAGTTCTTC. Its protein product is CASSQDPGVYNEQFF. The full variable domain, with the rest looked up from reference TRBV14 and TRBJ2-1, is EAGVTQFPSHSVIEKGQTVTLRCDPISGHDNLYWYRRVMGKEIKFLLHFVKESKQDESGMPNNRFLAERTGGTYSTLKVQPAELEDSGVYFCASSQDPGVYNEQFFGPGTRLTVL.